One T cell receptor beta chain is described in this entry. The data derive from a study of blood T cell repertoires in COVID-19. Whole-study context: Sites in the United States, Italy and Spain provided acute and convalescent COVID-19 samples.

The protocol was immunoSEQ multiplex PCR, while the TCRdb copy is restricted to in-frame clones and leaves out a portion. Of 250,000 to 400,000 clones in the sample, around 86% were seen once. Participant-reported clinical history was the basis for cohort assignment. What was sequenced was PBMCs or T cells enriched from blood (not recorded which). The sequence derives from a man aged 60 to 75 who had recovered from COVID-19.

The CDR3 is CASSSGQGRGGYTF. In nucleotides, the CDR3 is TGTGCCAGCAGCTCCGGACAGGGTAGGGGTGGCTACACCTTC. The chain combines TRBV7-3 with TRBJ1-2; 8 nucleotides line up with TRBD1. Germline V gene data show CDR1 as SGHTA and CDR2 as FQGTGA. The V gene end was trimmed by 4 bases and the J gene end by 7 bases; junction bases not matched to a gene: 8. The CDR3 spans 14 residues.